Following are 27 T cell receptor beta chains from one sample sequenced in a study of blood T cell repertoires in COVID-19. Assay used: immunoSEQ multiplex PCR; TCRdb lists only in-frame clones, some missing. Of 150,000 to 200,000 clones in the sample, almost 80% were seen once. The specimen was PBMCs or T cells enriched from blood (not recorded which). The receptors here all came from a woman aged 45-65 years who had recovered from COVID-19.

The chain combines TRBV7-2 with TRBJ2-3, with TRBD2 as a possible D gene (5 bases). Germline-derived CDR1 and CDR2 are SGHTA and FQGNSA. This CDR3 is 15 amino acids long. The V and J ends lost 2 bases and 0 bases respectively, with 9 bases between them. Here the CDR3 DNA reads TGTGCCAGCAGCTTACTAGCCGCTAGCACAGATACGCAGTATTTT. Translation: CASSLLAASTDTQYF.

The chain employs TRBV2 and TRBJ2-7; 10 nucleotides line up with TRBD2. The junction had 6 bases not matched to a gene; V was cut back by 2 bases and J by 5 bases. The germline gives CDR1 SNHLY, CDR2 FYNNEI. The CDR3 totals 15 residues. The chain's CDR3 is CASSERAGGPDEQYF. Here the CDR3 DNA reads TGTGCCAGCAGTGAACGAGCGGGAGGGCCGGACGAGCAGTACTTC.

The rearrangement joins TRBV7-9 to TRBJ2-1, with TRBD2 matching over 7 bases. With 2 bases clipped from V and 0 bases from J, the junction kept 7 bases outside the gene matches. CDR3 length equals 17 residues. CDR1 and CDR2 (germline): SEHNR, FQNEAQ (reference sequence). This chain's CDR3 is CASSLSASGNSYNEQFF. CDR3 DNA: TGTGCCAGCAGCTTATCAGCTAGCGGCAACTCCTACAATGAGCAGTTCTTC.

The chain links TRBV4-2 to TRBJ2-3; 10 bases are shared with TRBD2. Germline CDR1 reads LGHNA; CDR2 reads YNFKEQ. J was trimmed by 2 bases and V by 3 bases; bases with no gene match: 11. This CDR3 has 18 residues. Here the CDR3 reads CASSQTLKGTSATDTQYF. The CDR3, as DNA: TGTGCCAGCAGCCAGACCCTCAAGGGGACTAGCGCCACAGATACGCAGTATTTT.

V usage is TRBV29-1 and J usage is TRBJ2-2; weak D call: TRBD1 (6 bases). The germline V gene encodes CDR1 SQVTM and CDR2 ANQGSEA. Trimming took 6 bases from V and 6 from J, leaving 14 bases between them. The CDR3 covers 13 residues. CDR3 sequence (DNA): TGCAGCGTGACAGGTGGTGTGTCCGGGGAGCTGTTTTTT. Translated, it gives CSVTGGVSGELFF.

J is TRBJ1-4 and V is TRBV3-1 (or the pseudogene TRBV3-2); D gene ambiguous. This CDR3 spans 16 amino acids. Per germline, CDR1 LGHDT and CDR2 YNNKEL (reference sequence). V was cut by 4 bases and J by 0 bases, with 12 bases left in between. The DNA of the CDR3 is TGTGCCAGCAGCCGGGGAGGAGATGCAACTAATGAAAAACTGTTTTTT. Translating it yields CASSRGGDATNEKLFF.

The rearrangement uses TRBV28 and TRBJ2-7, with TRBD2 matching over 7 bases. The CDR3 is made up of 17 amino acids. Germline V lookup: CDR1 MDHEN, CDR2 SYDVKM. With V trimmed by 6 bases and J by 0 bases, 14 bases remained unmatched. DNA of the CDR3: TGTGCCAGCAGCCCTATCCTTCAGGGAGGGTCCTCCTACGAGCAGTACTTC. Its protein is CASSPILQGGSSYEQYF.

This chain connects TRBV28 to TRBJ1-4; D not resolved. From germline, CDR1 is MDHEN and CDR2 SYDVKM. Trimming pared 8 bases from V and 10 bases from J, leaving 14 bases between. The CDR3 has 12 residues. CDR3 sequence (DNA): TGTGCCAGCGGTCTGAGAGGGCGAAAACTGTTTTTT. Translation: CASGLRGRKLFF.

This clone was detected once. The chain recombines TRBV5-1 with TRBJ2-7; the match to TRBD1 covers 9 bases. Losses at the gene ends were 4 bases for V and 1 base for J; bases not matched to a gene: 0. The CDR3 runs to 13 residues. From germline, CDR1 is SGHRS and CDR2 YFSETQ. The CDR3 coding sequence is TGCGCCAGCAGCGGGACAGGGTCCTACGAGCAGTACTTC. Translation: CASSGTGSYEQYF.

This rearrangement joins TRBV27 to TRBJ2-7; TRBD2 matches 9 bases. V gave up 3 bases and J gave up 1 base; unmatched junction bases: 7. The CDR3 contains 16 residues. Germline CDR1 MNHEY, CDR2 SMNVEV (reference sequence). CDR3 sequence: CASSLGLAQISYEQYF. CDR3 nucleotide sequence: TGTGCCAGCAGTTTGGGACTAGCCCAAATTTCCTACGAGCAGTACTTC.

The genes are TRBV14 and TRBJ2-7; TRBD2 matches at 9 bases. CDR1 is SGHDN and CDR2 is FVKESK in the germline V gene. There are 14 residues in the CDR3. Unmatched junction bases numbered 10, after V lost 6 bases and J lost 7 bases. The CDR3 nucleotides are TGTGCCAGCAGACTTAGCGGGGGACCGGGGGAGCAGTACTTC. Protein sequence: CASRLSGGPGEQYF.

This rearrangement joins TRBV5-4 to TRBJ2-2; the D gene is possibly TRBD2 (5 bases). CDR3 length: 14 residues. V lost 0 bases, J lost 3 bases, and 6 bases lay in between. Germline V CDR1 and CDR2: SGHNT, YYREEE (reference sequence). The CDR3 DNA follows: TGTGCCAGCAGCTTGGAGGACTACACCGGGGAGCTGTTTTTT. Amino acid sequence: CASSLEDYTGELFF.

This clone has a single count. This chain connects TRBV4-2 to TRBJ2-3; D possibly corresponds to TRBD2 (5 bases). The CDR3 length is 15 residues. V was cut by 0 bases and J by 1 base, with 8 bases left in between. CDR1 is LGHNA, CDR2 YNFKEQ, per germline. CDR3: CASSQDSSGTDTQYF. CDR3 nucleotide sequence: TGTGCCAGCAGCCAAGACAGTAGCGGCACAGATACGCAGTATTTT.

In its sample, this clone was seen a few times. The chain has TRBV6-5 and TRBJ2-2; the D gene is possibly TRBD2 (6 bases). The CDR3 extends over 13 amino acids. Trimming removed 5 bases from V and 6 bases from J, with 10 bases in between. Germline values: CDR1 MNHEY, CDR2 SVGAGI. The CDR3 DNA reads TGTGCCAGCAGTCTAGCGAAAGCCGGGGAGCTGTTTTTT. This codes for CASSLAKAGELFF.

V and J are TRBV28 and TRBJ1-5; D not resolved. Germline V gene data show CDR1 as MDHEN and CDR2 as SYDVKM. CDR3 length equals 17 residues. Trimming shortened V by 7 bases and J by 2 bases, and 21 bases separated the two germline ends. For the CDR3, the DNA is TGTGCCAGCAAAATTATTGAGGGAATAAAAGGCAATCAGCCCCAGCATTTT. Its protein product is CASKIIEGIKGNQPQHF. Drawing the rest from reference TRBV28 and TRBJ1-5, the complete variable domain is DVKVTQSSRYLVKRTGEKVFLECVQDMDHENMFWYRQDPGLGLRLIYFSYDVKMKEKGDIPEGYSVSREKKERFSLILESASTNQTSMYLCASKIIEGIKGNQPQHFGDGTRLSIL.

This chain connects TRBV5-6 to TRBJ2-7, with D maybe TRBD2 (7 bases). Germline V gene data show CDR1 as SGHDT and CDR2 as YYEEEE. The CDR3 runs 13 residues. V lost 0 bases and J 6 bases, leaving 10 bases between the germline ends. The CDR3 loop reads CASSLVAGAEQYF. DNA of the CDR3: TGTGCCAGCAGCTTGGTGGCGGGGGCCGAGCAGTACTTC.

V is TRBV27 and J is TRBJ2-7; a possible D gene is TRBD1 (5 bases). The CDR3 loop spans 15 amino acids. V lost 8 bases and J lost 0, with 17 bases in between. Germline assignment: CDR1 MNHEY and CDR2 SMNVEV (reference sequence). The CDR3 DNA is TGTGCCAGCGGGGCCAGAGGACCTAGCTCCTACGAGCAGTACTTC. Protein product: CASGARGPSSYEQYF.

The genes are TRBV5-1 and TRBJ1-1; D may be TRBD1 (6 bases). Germline V lookup: CDR1 SGHRS, CDR2 YFSETQ. The CDR3 has 14 amino acids. Trimming cost V 4 bases and J 7 bases, with 17 bases left between them. CDR3 region: CASSRNTGWDEAFF. The DNA for the CDR3 is TGCGCCAGCAGCAGAAATACAGGGTGGGATGAAGCTTTCTTT.

Concerning this clone itself: This CDR3 is also generated by other DNA sequences in the sample. The chain employs TRBV30 and TRBJ2-7; 7 bases align to TRBD2. V lost 5 bases, J lost 5 bases, and 12 bases stayed unmatched. This CDR3 is 14 amino acids long. The germline gives CDR1 GTSNPN, CDR2 SVGIG (reference sequence). DNA of the CDR3: TGTGCCTGGCGCCCTAGCGGACCCTTTAACGAGCAGTACTTC. Its protein is CAWRPSGPFNEQYF.

The genes are TRBV27 and TRBJ2-1, with D perhaps TRBD2 (5 bases). This CDR3 is built from 15 residues. Trimming took 4 bases from V and 7 from J, leaving 17 bases between them. The germline gives CDR1 MNHEY, CDR2 SMNVEV (reference sequence). CDR3 sequence reads: CASSWVRGAGNEQFF. The CDR3 region has the DNA TGTGCCAGCAGTTGGGTACGGGGTGCGGGTAATGAGCAGTTCTTC.

V is TRBV12-3 or TRBV12-4 and J is TRBJ2-7; 8 positions match TRBD1. The CDR3 sequence is 13 residues long. Losses at the gene ends were 7 bases for V and 1 base for J; bases not matched to a gene: 3. CDR3 sequence reads: CASKGQDSYEQYF. The CDR3 bases are TGTGCCAGCAAGGGACAGGATTCCTACGAGCAGTACTTC.

The chain is built from TRBV28 and TRBJ1-2, with D unresolved. CDR3 length: 15 residues. Trimming cost V 8 bases and J 0 bases, with 16 bases left between them. Per germline, CDR1 MDHEN and CDR2 SYDVKM. The CDR3 region has the DNA TGTGCCAGCCTACCGGGAGGTGAGACTAACTATGGCTACACCTTC. This sequence encodes CASLPGGETNYGYTF.

The chain couples TRBV2 to TRBJ1-6; possibly TRBD1 for D (6 bases). This CDR3 region has 13 residues. The V end was cut by 1 base, the J end by 13 bases, with 11 bases between. Per the germline V gene, CDR1 is SNHLY and CDR2 is FYNNEI. The DNA for the CDR3 is TGTGCCAGCAGTGAAGAGGGAGGGGGGCCCCTCCACTTT. It encodes CASSEEGGGPLHF.

The rearrangement links TRBV28 to TRBJ2-5, with D maybe TRBD1 (6 bases). The V gene lost 3 bases and the J gene lost 8 bases, with 10 bases spanning the gap. The CDR3 spans 12 residues. Germline values: CDR1 MDHEN, CDR2 SYDVKM. The CDR3 coding sequence is TGTGCCAGCAGTTTTGGTGGGGGCACCCAGTACTTC. It encodes CASSFGGGTQYF.

V and J are TRBV28 and TRBJ2-5; 13 bases are shared with TRBD2. Looked up from germline, CDR1 is MDHEN and CDR2 is SYDVKM. Germline trimming cut 5 bases from V and 5 bases from J; bases unmatched to any gene: 23. This CDR3 is built from 21 residues. CDR3 loop: CASSHPPWTSGRNIGRETQYF. CDR3 DNA: TGTGCCAGCAGTCACCCCCCGTGGACTAGCGGGAGAAACATCGGTCGGGAGACCCAGTACTTC.

This clone was counted a single time. V and J are TRBV28 and TRBJ2-7, with 7 bases fitting TRBD1. CDR3 length: 13 amino acids. With 8 bases clipped from V and 5 bases from J, the junction kept 9 bases outside the gene matches. Germline CDR1 reads MDHEN; CDR2 reads SYDVKM. The CDR3 spells CASLSGQANEQYF. The CDR3 nucleotides are TGTGCCAGCTTGAGCGGACAGGCCAACGAGCAGTACTTC.

This clone appeared once. The chain joins TRBV3-1 (or the pseudogene TRBV3-2) to TRBJ1-2; D possibly corresponds to TRBD1 (5 bases). The CDR3 runs 14 residues. Germline V gives CDR1 LGHDT, CDR2 YNNKEL (reference sequence). V lost 0 bases to trimming and J lost 8 bases, with 13 bases between them. The CDR3 DNA follows: TGTGCCAGCAGCCAAGAGGGAACAGACAGCGGCTACACCTTC. It is translated as CASSQEGTDSGYTF.